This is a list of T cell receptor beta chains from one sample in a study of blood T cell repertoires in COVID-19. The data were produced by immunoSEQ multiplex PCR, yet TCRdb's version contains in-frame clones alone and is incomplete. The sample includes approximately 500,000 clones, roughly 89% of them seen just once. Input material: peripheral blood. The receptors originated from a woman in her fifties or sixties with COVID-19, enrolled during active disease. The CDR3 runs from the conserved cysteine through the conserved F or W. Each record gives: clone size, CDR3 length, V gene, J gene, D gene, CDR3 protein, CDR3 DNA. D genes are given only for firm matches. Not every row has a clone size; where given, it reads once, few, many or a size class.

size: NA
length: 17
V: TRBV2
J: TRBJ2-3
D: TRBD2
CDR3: CASSQLGLAGVTDTQYF
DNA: TGTGCCAGCAGCCAACTTGGACTAGCGGGGGTCACAGATACGCAGTATTTT

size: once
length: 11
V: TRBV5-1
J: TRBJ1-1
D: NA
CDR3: CASSPLTEAFF
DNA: TGCGCCAGCAGCCCCCTGACTGAAGCTTTCTTT

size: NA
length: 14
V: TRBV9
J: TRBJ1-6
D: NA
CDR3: CASSVAKANSPLHF
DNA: TGTGCCAGCAGCGTTGCCAAAGCTAATTCACCCCTCCACTTT

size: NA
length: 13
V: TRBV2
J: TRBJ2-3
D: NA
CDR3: CASREPTSSTQYF
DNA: TGTGCCAGCAGAGAACCTACTAGTAGTACGCAGTATTTT

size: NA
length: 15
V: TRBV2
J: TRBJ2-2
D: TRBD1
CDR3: CASSEAGGDTGELFF
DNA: TGTGCCAGCAGTGAGGCAGGGGGAGACACCGGGGAGCTGTTTTTT

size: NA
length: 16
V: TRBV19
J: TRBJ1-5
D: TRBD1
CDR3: CASSIDLGQGEQPQHF
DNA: TGTGCCAGTAGTATAGATCTGGGACAGGGGGAACAGCCCCAGCATTTT

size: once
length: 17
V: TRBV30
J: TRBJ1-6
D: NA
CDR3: CAWSVGDGSLDGSPLHF
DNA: TGTGCCTGGAGTGTAGGGGACGGGAGCCTAGATGGATCACCCCTCCACTTT

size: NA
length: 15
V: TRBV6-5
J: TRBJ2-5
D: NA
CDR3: CASTYQGIPGETQYF
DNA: TGTGCCAGCACCTACCAGGGTATTCCTGGAGAGACCCAGTACTTC

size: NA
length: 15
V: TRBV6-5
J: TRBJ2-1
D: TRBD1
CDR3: CASRALRGPQYEQFF
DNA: TGTGCCAGCAGAGCACTCAGGGGGCCCCAATATGAGCAGTTCTTC

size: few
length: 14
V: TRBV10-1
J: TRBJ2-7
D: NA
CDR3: CAIPQWDNPYEQYF
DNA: TGCGCCATTCCGCAATGGGACAACCCCTACGAGCAGTACTTC

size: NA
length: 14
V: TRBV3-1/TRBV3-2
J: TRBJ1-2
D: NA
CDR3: CASSQQGINYGYTF
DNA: TGTGCCAGCAGCCAGCAGGGAATTAACTATGGCTACACCTTC

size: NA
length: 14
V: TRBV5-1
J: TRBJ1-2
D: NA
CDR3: CASSDTDKVYGYTF
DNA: TGCGCCAGCAGCGACACAGACAAGGTCTATGGCTACACCTTC

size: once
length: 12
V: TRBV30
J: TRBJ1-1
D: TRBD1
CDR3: CAWNRGSTEAFF
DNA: TGTGCCTGGAACAGGGGATCAACTGAAGCTTTCTTT

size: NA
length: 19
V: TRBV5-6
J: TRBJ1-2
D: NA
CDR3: CASSSLRAGAKKGDYGYTF
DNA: TGTGCCAGCAGTAGCTTAAGGGCAGGCGCTAAAAAAGGGGACTATGGCTACACCTTC

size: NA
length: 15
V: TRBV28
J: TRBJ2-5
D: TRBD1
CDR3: CASSLRGQLEETQYF
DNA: TGTGCCAGCAGTTTACGGGGACAGCTCGAAGAGACCCAGTACTTC

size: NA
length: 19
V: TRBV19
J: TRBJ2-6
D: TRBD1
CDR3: CASSRGTGGFLTGANVLTF
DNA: TGTGCCAGTAGTAGGGGGACAGGGGGCTTCCTGACTGGGGCCAACGTCCTGACTTTC

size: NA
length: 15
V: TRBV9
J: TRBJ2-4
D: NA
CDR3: CASSPRGANGDIQYF
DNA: TGTGCCAGCAGCCCACGTGGGGCGAATGGAGACATTCAGTACTTC

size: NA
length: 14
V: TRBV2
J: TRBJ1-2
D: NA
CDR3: CASRSQGGNYGYTF
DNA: TGTGCCAGCAGAAGCCAAGGAGGGAACTATGGCTACACCTTC

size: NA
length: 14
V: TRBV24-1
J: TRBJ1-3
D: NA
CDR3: CATAGLPRENTIYF
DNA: TGTGCCACCGCCGGGCTACCCCGGGAAAACACCATATATTTT

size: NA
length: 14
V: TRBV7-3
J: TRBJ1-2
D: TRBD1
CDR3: CASSPDRDDYGYTF
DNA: TGTGCCAGCAGCCCAGACAGGGATGACTATGGCTACACCTTC

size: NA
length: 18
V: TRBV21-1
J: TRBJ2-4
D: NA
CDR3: CASSPRDRGFSAKNIQYF
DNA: TGTGCCAGCAGCCCCCGGGACAGGGGCTTTTCAGCCAAAAACATTCAGTACTTC

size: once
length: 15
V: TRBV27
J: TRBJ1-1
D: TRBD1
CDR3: CASRGQGATGTEAFF
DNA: TGTGCCAGCCGGGGACAGGGGGCGACGGGGACTGAAGCTTTCTTT

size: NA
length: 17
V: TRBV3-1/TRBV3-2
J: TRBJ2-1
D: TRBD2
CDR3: CASSGKLAGGSYNEQFF
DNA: TGTGCCAGCAGCGGAAAATTAGCGGGGGGTTCTTACAATGAGCAGTTCTTC

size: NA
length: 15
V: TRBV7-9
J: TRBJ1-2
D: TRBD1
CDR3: CASSYGQGTNYGYTF
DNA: TGTGCCAGCAGCTACGGACAGGGGACTAACTATGGCTACACCTTC

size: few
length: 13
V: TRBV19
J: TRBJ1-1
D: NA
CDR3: CASSLRGGTEAFF
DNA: TGTGCCAGTAGCTTAAGGGGGGGCACTGAAGCTTTCTTT

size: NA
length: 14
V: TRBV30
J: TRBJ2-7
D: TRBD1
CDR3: CAWSMAGGSYEQYF
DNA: TGTGCCTGGAGTATGGCAGGGGGAAGCTACGAGCAGTACTTC

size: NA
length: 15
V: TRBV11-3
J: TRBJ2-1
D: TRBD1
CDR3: CASSLEGQGYNEQFF
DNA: TGTGCCAGCAGCTTAGAGGGACAGGGTTACAATGAGCAGTTCTTC

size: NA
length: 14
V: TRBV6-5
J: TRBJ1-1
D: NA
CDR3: CASRAGVGYTEAFF
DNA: TGTGCCAGCAGGGCAGGGGTGGGGTACACTGAAGCTTTCTTT

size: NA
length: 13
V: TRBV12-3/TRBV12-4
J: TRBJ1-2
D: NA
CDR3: CASSSQVYYGYTF
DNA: TGTGCCAGCAGTTCACAGGTATACTATGGCTACACCTTC

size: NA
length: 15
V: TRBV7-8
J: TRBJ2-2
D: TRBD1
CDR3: CASTWTGGRGGELFF
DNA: TGTGCCAGCACCTGGACAGGGGGCCGTGGCGGGGAGCTGTTTTTT

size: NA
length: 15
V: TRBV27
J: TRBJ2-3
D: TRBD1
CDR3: CASRSGQGWADTQYF
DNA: TGTGCCAGCAGATCCGGACAGGGGTGGGCAGATACGCAGTATTTT

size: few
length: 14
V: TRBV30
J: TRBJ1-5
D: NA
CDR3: CAWSLGQGNQPQHF
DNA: TGTGCCTGGAGTTTGGGGCAGGGCAATCAGCCCCAGCATTTT

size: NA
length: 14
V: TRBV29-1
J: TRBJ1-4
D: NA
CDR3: CSVQRIGGSEKLFF
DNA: TGCAGCGTCCAAAGGATTGGGGGGAGTGAAAAACTGTTTTTT

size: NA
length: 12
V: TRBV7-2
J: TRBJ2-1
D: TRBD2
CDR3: CASSWGGNEQFF
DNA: TGTGCCAGCAGCTGGGGGGGCAATGAGCAGTTCTTC

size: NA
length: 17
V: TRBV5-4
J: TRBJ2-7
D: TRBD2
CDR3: CASSLLVEAGGTYEQYF
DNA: TGTGCCAGCAGCTTGCTTGTAGAAGCGGGGGGGACCTACGAGCAGTACTTC

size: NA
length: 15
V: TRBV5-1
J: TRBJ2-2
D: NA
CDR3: CASGYTAVDTGELFF
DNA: TGCGCCAGCGGCTATACAGCTGTGGACACCGGGGAGCTGTTTTTT

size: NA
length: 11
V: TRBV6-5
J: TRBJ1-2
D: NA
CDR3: CASSSGYGYTF
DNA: TGTGCCAGCAGTTCGGGCTATGGCTACACCTTC

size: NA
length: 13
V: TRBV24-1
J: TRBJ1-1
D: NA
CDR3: CATSRGGGTEAFF
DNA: TGTGCCACCAGCCGGGGTGGAGGCACTGAAGCTTTCTTT

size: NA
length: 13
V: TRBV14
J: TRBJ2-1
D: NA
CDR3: CASQDSLNNEQFF
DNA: TGTGCCTCCCAGGACAGCCTTAACAATGAGCAGTTCTTC

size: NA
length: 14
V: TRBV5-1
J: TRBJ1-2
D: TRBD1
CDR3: CASSLYRQGGGYTF
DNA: TGCGCCAGCAGCTTGTATAGGCAGGGGGGTGGCTACACCTTC

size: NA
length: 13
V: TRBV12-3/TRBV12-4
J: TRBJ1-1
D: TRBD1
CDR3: CASTWDREGKAFF
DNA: TGTGCCAGCACATGGGACAGGGAGGGCAAAGCTTTCTTT

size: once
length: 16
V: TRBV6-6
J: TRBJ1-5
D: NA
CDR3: CASSPGQSFSNQPQHF
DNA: TGTGCCAGCAGCCCTGGACAGTCATTTAGCAATCAGCCCCAGCATTTT

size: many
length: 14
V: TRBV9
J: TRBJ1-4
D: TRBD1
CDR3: CASSVTGVNEKLFF
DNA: TGTGCCAGCAGCGTAACAGGGGTTAATGAAAAACTGTTTTTT

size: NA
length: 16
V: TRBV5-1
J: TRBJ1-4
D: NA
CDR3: CASSLGPDLANEKLFF
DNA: TGCGCCAGCAGCTTGGGTCCCGACCTAGCTAATGAAAAACTGTTTTTT

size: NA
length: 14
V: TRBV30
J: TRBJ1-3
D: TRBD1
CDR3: CAWGSGGSGNTIYF
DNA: TGTGCCTGGGGGTCAGGGGGCAGTGGAAACACCATATATTTT

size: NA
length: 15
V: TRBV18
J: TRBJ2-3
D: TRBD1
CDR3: CASSPGTGFTDTQYF
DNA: TGTGCCAGCTCACCCGGGACAGGGTTCACAGATACGCAGTATTTT

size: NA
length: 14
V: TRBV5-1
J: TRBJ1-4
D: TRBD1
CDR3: CASSGGQPNEKLFF
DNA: TGCGCCAGCAGCGGGGGACAGCCTAATGAAAAACTGTTTTTT

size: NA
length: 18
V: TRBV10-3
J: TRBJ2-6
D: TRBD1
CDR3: CAIKEWDRGPSGANVLTF
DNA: TGTGCCATCAAGGAATGGGACAGGGGGCCCTCTGGGGCCAACGTCCTGACTTTC